Listed below are T cell receptor beta chains from one sample, sequenced in a study of cytomegalovirus exposure and HLA in healthy donors. The assay was immunoSEQ multiplex PCR, and TCRdb's table has in-frame clones only and misses some. The sample records tens of thousands of clones, 65% to 90% being singletons. The specimen was PBMCs. These receptor sequences come from a woman in her late teens or twenties in good health and CMV-seropositive. Each CDR3 is given with its conserved first and last residue. The D gene is left open where the match is weak. The size of a clone is reported for some rows only, either as once, few or many, or as a class for expanded clones.

D	V	J	size	CDR3	DNA
NA	TRBV5-4	TRBJ2-3	NA	CASSLGEGHTDTQYF	TGTGCCAGCAGCTTGGGGGAAGGACACACAGATACGCAGTATTTT
TRBD1	TRBV15	TRBJ1-5	NA	CATSRAGVGTVSRNQPQHF	TGTGCCACCAGCAGAGCTGGGGTGGGGACAGTTTCTCGCAATCAGCCCCAGCATTTT
TRBD1	TRBV7-9	TRBJ2-1	NA	CASSPRDRGRTYNEQFF	TGTGCCAGCAGCCCCCGGGACAGGGGAAGGACCTACAATGAGCAGTTCTTC
NA	TRBV18	TRBJ1-2	NA	CASSPRQGSNYGYTF	TGTGCCAGCTCACCGCGGCAGGGGTCGAACTATGGCTACACCTTC
NA	TRBV18	TRBJ1-2	NA	CASSPRTNREGGYTF	TGTGCCAGCTCACCCCGGACGAACAGGGAAGGAGGCTACACCTTC
TRBD1	TRBV5-8	TRBJ2-7	NA	CASSPGQILDEQYF	TGTGCCAGCAGCCCGGGACAGATCCTCGACGAGCAGTACTTC
NA	TRBV15	TRBJ1-6	NA	CATSRDNGGANNSPLHF	TGTGCCACCAGCAGAGATAATGGGGGGGCCAATAATTCACCCCTCCACTTT
NA	TRBV5-1	TRBJ1-4	NA	CASSGTTLGGKREKLFF	TGCGCCAGTTCCGGCACCACCTTAGGGGGAAAAAGAGAAAAACTGTTTTTT
TRBD1	TRBV5-4	TRBJ2-7	few	CASSTQTGIYEQYF	TGTGCCAGCAGCACACAGACAGGGATATACGAGCAGTACTTC
TRBD1	TRBV18	TRBJ1-2	NA	CASSPLEWTGGNRGYTF	TGTGCCAGCTCACCGTTGGAGTGGACAGGGGGTAACCGTGGCTACACCTTC
TRBD2	TRBV4-2	TRBJ2-5	NA	CASSPHLGLAGDQETQYF	TGTGCCAGCAGCCCCCATCTCGGACTAGCGGGGGACCAAGAGACCCAGTACTTC
NA	TRBV6-4	TRBJ2-2	few	CASSDSGVTGELFF	TGTGCCAGCAGTGACTCAGGGGTCACCGGGGAGCTGTTTTTT
TRBD1	TRBV6-5	TRBJ2-7	NA	CASSDRDRPYEQYF	TGTGCCAGCAGTGACCGGGACAGACCCTACGAGCAGTACTTC
NA	TRBV5-1	TRBJ2-2	NA	CASTFTANTGELFF	TGCGCCAGCACCTTTACAGCGAACACCGGGGAGCTGTTTTTT
TRBD1	TRBV27	TRBJ1-1	NA	CASSIDRAGTEAFF	TGTGCCAGCAGCATCGACAGGGCTGGTACTGAAGCTTTCTTT
TRBD1	TRBV30	TRBJ2-5	few	CAWTKTGATTQYF	TGTGCCTGGACCAAGACAGGGGCCACGACCCAGTACTTC
TRBD1	TRBV13	TRBJ1-2	NA	CASSPRDRGNYGYTF	TGTGCCAGCAGCCCCCGGGACAGGGGTAACTATGGCTACACCTTC
TRBD2	TRBV9	TRBJ2-3	NA	CASSVSGGGIDTQYF	TGTGCCAGCAGCGTGTCGGGGGGGGGCATAGATACGCAGTATTTT
NA	TRBV19	TRBJ2-7	NA	CASKRAGSFDEQYF	TGTGCCAGTAAGAGGGCGGGATCATTTGACGAGCAGTACTTC
NA	TRBV10-3	TRBJ2-3	NA	CAISGTSGNTQYF	TGTGCCATCAGTGGTACCTCAGGTAATACGCAGTATTTT
NA	TRBV5-1	TRBJ2-5	NA	CASSPQRQSQETQYF	TGCGCCAGCAGCCCACAACGACAGTCTCAAGAGACCCAGTACTTC
TRBD1	TRBV11-2	TRBJ2-7	NA	CASSLTGTGVREQYF	TGTGCCAGCAGTCTTACCGGGACAGGGGTTAGGGAGCAGTACTTC
TRBD1	TRBV30	TRBJ1-1	NA	CAWSRDRDTEAFF	TGTGCCTGGAGCCGGGACAGGGACACTGAAGCTTTCTTT
TRBD2	TRBV9	TRBJ2-7	NA	CASSVAGGTTYEQYF	TGTGCCAGCAGCGTAGCGGGAGGTACGACCTACGAGCAGTACTTC
NA	TRBV9	TRBJ1-3	NA	CASSVALGWGQSGNTIYF	TGTGCCAGCAGCGTAGCCCTAGGATGGGGGCAGTCAGGAAACACCATATATTTT
NA	TRBV11-2	TRBJ2-7	NA	CASSFTQGTYEQYF	TGTGCCAGCAGCTTTACTCAGGGGACATACGAGCAGTACTTC
NA	TRBV27	TRBJ2-3	NA	CASSYYRDFPPNTQYF	TGTGCCAGCAGCTACTACCGGGACTTCCCACCAAATACGCAGTATTTT
TRBD2	TRBV6-1	TRBJ2-1	NA	CASSETSGSSYNEQFF	TGTGCCAGCAGTGAGACTAGCGGGAGCTCCTACAATGAGCAGTTCTTC
NA	TRBV7-7	TRBJ1-1	NA	CASSSRVNTEAFF	TGTGCTAGCAGCTCCCGGGTGAACACTGAAGCTTTCTTT
TRBD1	TRBV18	TRBJ1-6	NA	CASSTGTANNSPLHF	TGTGCCAGCTCCACCGGGACAGCAAATAATTCACCCCTCCACTTT
NA	TRBV2	TRBJ1-1	NA	CRIQGNTEAFF	TGTCGCATACAGGGAAACACTGAAGCTTTCTTT
NA	TRBV30	TRBJ1-5	NA	CAGSTGGNQPRHF	TGTGCCGGATCTACGGGTGGCAATCAGCCCCGGCATTTT
TRBD1	TRBV30	TRBJ2-7	NA	CAWNRGLPGEQYF	TGTGCCTGGAACAGGGGCCTTCCGGGCGAGCAGTACTTC
TRBD2	TRBV7-6	TRBJ2-1	NA	CASSLRPSGGSSYNEQFF	TGTGCCAGCAGCTTAAGGCCTAGCGGGGGGAGCTCCTACAATGAGCAGTTCTTC
TRBD2	TRBV2	TRBJ2-1	NA	CASRRTSTDEQFF	TGTGCCAGCAGGCGGACTAGCACTGATGAGCAGTTCTTC
NA	TRBV11-1	TRBJ1-2	NA	CASSFPGQNYGYPF	TGTGCCAGCAGCTTCCCCGGACAGAACTATGGCTACCCCTTC
NA	TRBV2	TRBJ2-7	NA	CASSRTGVNEQYF	TGTGCCAGCTCTCGCACCGGGGTCAACGAGCAGTACTTC
NA	TRBV2	TRBJ1-2	NA	CASSEYRDPPGYGYTF	TGTGCCAGCAGTGAATACAGGGACCCGCCTGGCTATGGCTACACCTTC
NA	TRBV27	TRBJ1-5	NA	CASSLPGSNQPQHF	TGTGCCAGCAGTTTACCCGGGAGCAATCAGCCCCAGCATTTT
TRBD2	TRBV7-6	TRBJ2-5	NA	CASKYGAGEKETQYF	TGTGCCAGCAAATATGGAGCGGGGGAGAAAGAGACCCAGTACTTC
TRBD1	TRBV7-9	TRBJ2-2	NA	CAIVLKDRGNTGELFF	TGTGCCATCGTCCTTAAGGACAGGGGGAACACCGGGGAGCTGTTTTTT